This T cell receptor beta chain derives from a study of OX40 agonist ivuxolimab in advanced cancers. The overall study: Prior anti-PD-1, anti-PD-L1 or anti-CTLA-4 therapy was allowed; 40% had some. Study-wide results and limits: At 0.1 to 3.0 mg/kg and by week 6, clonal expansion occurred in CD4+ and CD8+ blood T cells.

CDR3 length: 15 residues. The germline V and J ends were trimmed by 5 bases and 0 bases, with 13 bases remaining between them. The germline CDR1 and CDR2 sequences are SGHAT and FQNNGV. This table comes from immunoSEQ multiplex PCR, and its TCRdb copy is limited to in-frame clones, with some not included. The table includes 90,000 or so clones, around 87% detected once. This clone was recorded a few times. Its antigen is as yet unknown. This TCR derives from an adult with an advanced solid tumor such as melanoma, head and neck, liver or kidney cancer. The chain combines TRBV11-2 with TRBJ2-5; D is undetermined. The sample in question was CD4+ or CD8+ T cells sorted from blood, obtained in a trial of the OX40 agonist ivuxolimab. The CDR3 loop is CASSPQPAYQETQYF. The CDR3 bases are TGTGCCAGCAGCCCCCAACCGGCGTACCAAGAGACCCAGTACTTC.